This passage covers 24 T cell receptor beta chains from one sample sequenced in a study of T cell repertoires in cytomegalovirus infection. Their antigens are not known. TCRdb analysed the reads with MiXCR anew, one entry per CDR3 protein. The profile shows a few hundred thousand distinct CDR3 sequences, under 45% of them singletons. The sequencing used cultured PBMCs, collected from culture after CMV antigen stimulation. The receptor set was obtained from a human donor in good health (CMV status not recorded). Some clones in this sample may be carry-over from other donors' samples.

The chain combines TRBV19 with TRBJ2-1, with a weak D call TRBD2 (6 bases). Trimming removed 7 bases from V and 0 bases from J, with 13 bases in between. The germline V gene has CDR1 LNHDA and CDR2 SQIVND (reference sequence). This CDR3 contains 15 residues. For the CDR3, the DNA is TGTGCCAGTAAGGGTGTCGGGAGCTCCTACAATGAGCAGTTCTTC. The encoded protein is CASKGVGSSYNEQFF.

The chain has TRBV20-1 and TRBJ1-2; possible D gene TRBD1, 6 bases. CDR3 length: 14 residues. Trimming stripped 3 bases from V and 0 bases from J, with 11 bases between. Germline-derived CDR1 and CDR2 are DFQATT and SNEGSKA (reference sequence). The chain's CDR3 is CSASSGATNYGYTF. As DNA, the CDR3 is TGCAGTGCTAGTTCGGGGGCCACTAACTATGGCTACACCTTC.

The chain joins TRBV6-6 to TRBJ1-1; unclear D gene. Deletions cut 2 bases from V and 7 bases from J, with 11 bases between. The germline CDR1 and CDR2 sequences are MNHNY and SVGAGI (reference sequence). This CDR3 spans 13 amino acids. The CDR3 DNA reads TGTGCCAGCAGTTACCCCCGTGGACGTGAAGCTTTCTTT. Encoded protein: CASSYPRGREAFF.

J is TRBJ2-7 and V is TRBV12-3 or TRBV12-4, with D possibly matching TRBD2 (6 bases). The ends were cut back, 3 bases at V and 2 bases at J, with 11 bases in the middle. This CDR3 spans 14 amino acids. This CDR3 reads CASSFAGGTYEQYF. CDR3 DNA sequence: TGTGCCAGCAGTTTCGCCGGGGGTACCTACGAGCAGTACTTC.

This clonotype was found a few times. The chain carries TRBV7-2 and TRBJ2-5; 8 nucleotides agree with TRBD2. Germline V gene sequence: CDR1 SGHTA, CDR2 FQGNSA. The junction had 12 bases not matched to a gene; V was cut back by 5 bases and J by 4 bases. The CDR3 length is 16 residues. The CDR3: CASSRGGAGGTETQYF. The CDR3 region has the DNA TGTGCCAGCAGCCGCGGGGGCGCGGGGGGCACAGAGACCCAGTACTTC.

This sequence joins TRBV7-2 and TRBJ2-7; TRBD1 or TRBD2 may be the D gene (5 bases each). This CDR3 spans 15 amino acids. Per germline, CDR1 SGHTA and CDR2 FQGNSA. Trimming left V 5 bases short and J 3 bases short, with 17 bases between. CDR3 bases: TGTGCCAGCAGCCCGATGAGGGGAGAACTCTACGAGCAGTACTTC. Its translation: CASSPMRGELYEQYF.

This clonotype showed up just a few times. The chain joins TRBV7-8 to TRBJ2-1; 8 nucleotides agree with TRBD2. CDR1 is SGHVS and CDR2 is FQNEAQ in the germline V gene. V was pared by 5 bases and J by 2 bases, with 5 bases of the junction left unmatched. The CDR3 loop spans 15 amino acids. CDR3 protein: CASSGDSGAYNEQFF. CDR3 DNA sequence: TGTGCCAGCAGCGGCGATAGCGGGGCCTACAATGAGCAGTTCTTC.

V usage is TRBV2 and J usage is TRBJ1-5; 9 nucleotides align to TRBD1. The germline V gene encodes CDR1 SNHLY and CDR2 FYNNEI. There are 15 residues in the CDR3. V shed 8 bases and J 9 bases; nucleotides not matched to a gene: 14. The CDR3, as DNA: TGTGCCAGCGGCCGACAGGGGGTCTTCCGTAGGCCCCAGCATTTT. Protein sequence: CASGRQGVFRRPQHF.

This clonotype was counted only a few times. A much larger clone lies a single base off, so this may be a read error. The chain joins TRBV12-3 or TRBV12-4 to TRBJ1-1; the match to TRBD1 covers 8 bases. Trimming at V came to 6 bases and at J to 3 bases, leaving 3 bases not matched to a gene. The CDR3 length is 13 residues. CDR3 in DNA: TGTGCCAGCAGCCAGACAGGGGACACTGAAGCTTTCTTT. This codes for CASSQTGDTEAFF.

The chain has TRBV5-6 and TRBJ2-1; tentatively, D is TRBD1 or TRBD2 (6 bases each). The CDR3 consists of 15 residues. V was clipped by 4 bases and J by 3 bases, with 14 bases between them. Germline CDR1 and CDR2: SGHDT and YYEEEE. The CDR3, as DNA: TGTGCCAGCAGCGGGGGGCAACCTGTCTACAATGAGCAGTTCTTC. Residues: CASSGGQPVYNEQFF.

The chain recombines TRBV7-2 with TRBJ2-2; 11 bases line up with TRBD2. This CDR3 is 14 amino acids long. The ends lost 5 bases at V and 14 bases at J; junction bases unmatched: 10. CDR1 is SGHTA, CDR2 FQGNSA, per germline. Here the CDR3 reads CASSPRLAGSQLFF. The CDR3 nucleotides read TGTGCCAGCAGCCCGCGACTAGCGGGGTCTCAACTGTTTTTT.

This clonotype was picked up a small number of times. The genes are TRBV7-9 and TRBJ2-7, with TRBD1 matching 12 bases. Looked up from germline, CDR1 is SEHNR and CDR2 is FQNEAQ (reference sequence). The J segment lost 5 bases and the V segment lost 3 bases, leaving 5 bases of the junction unmatched. The CDR3 contains 15 residues. CDR3 residues: CASSFAGQGADEQYF. Here the CDR3 DNA reads TGTGCCAGCAGCTTCGCGGGACAGGGGGCTGACGAGCAGTACTTC.

This chain links TRBV6-1 with TRBJ2-7; TRBD1 is a possible D gene (5 bases). Deletions cut 5 bases from V and 5 bases from J, with 16 bases between. CDR3 length: 14 amino acids. CDR1 and CDR2 (germline): MNHNS, SASEGT. CDR3 DNA: TGTGCCAGCAGTCCCAGGGTATCGGTCCACGAGCAGTACTTC. It codes for CASSPRVSVHEQYF.

This clonotype has at least ten counts. The chain joins TRBV7-8 to TRBJ2-5; tentatively, D is TRBD2 (5 bases). Germline V gives CDR1 SGHVS, CDR2 FQNEAQ. The V and J ends lost 8 bases and 4 bases respectively, with 20 bases between them. This CDR3 is 15 amino acids long. The CDR3 DNA follows: TGTGCCAGCGAACCGGCGGAGCGGTTCCCAGAGACCCAGTACTTC. Protein product: CASEPAERFPETQYF. The whole variable domain, filled in from reference TRBV7-8 and TRBJ2-5, reads GAGVSQSPRYKVAKRGQDVALRCDPISGHVSLFWYQQALGQGPEFLTYFQNEAQLDKSGLPSDRFFAERPEGSVSTLKIQRTQQEDSAVYLCASEPAERFPETQYFGPGTRLLVL.

This chain joins TRBV6-5 and TRBJ2-2; D remains ambiguous. Trimming shortened V by 4 bases and J by 5 bases, and 17 bases separated the two germline ends. The CDR3 consists of 16 residues. Germline V gene sequence: CDR1 MNHEY, CDR2 SVGAGI. CDR3 sequence: CASSFLRAKRTGELFF. CDR3 nucleotide sequence: TGTGCCAGCAGTTTCCTCCGGGCTAAAAGAACCGGGGAGCTGTTTTTT.

The chain has TRBV15 and TRBJ1-5, with unresolved D. CDR3 size: 16 residues. The V and J ends lost 1 base and 1 base respectively, with 11 bases between them. In germline, CDR1 is LNHNV, CDR2 YYDKDF (reference sequence). CDR3 sequence reads: CATSRGEGRSNQPQHF. CDR3 coding DNA: TGTGCCACCAGCAGAGGGGAAGGGAGAAGCAATCAGCCCCAGCATTTT.

The V and J genes are TRBV27 and TRBJ1-6, with TRBD1 as a possible D gene (6 bases). Looked up from germline, CDR1 is MNHEY and CDR2 is SMNVEV (reference sequence). The V end was cut by 3 bases, the J end by 1 base, with 7 bases between. This CDR3 spans 15 amino acids. In nucleotides, the CDR3 is TGTGCCAGCAGTTTTGGGACATCCTATAATTCACCCCTCCACTTT. Protein product: CASSFGTSYNSPLHF.

J is TRBJ1-3 and V is TRBV7-8; maybe TRBD1 (5 bases). Trimming stripped 10 bases from V and 2 bases from J, with 9 bases between. There are 12 residues in the CDR3. Germline V gives CDR1 SGHVS, CDR2 FQNEAQ. As DNA, the CDR3 is TGTGCCACAAGGGGTCCTGGAAACACCATATATTTT. Amino acids: CATRGPGNTIYF.

V is TRBV7-2 and J is TRBJ1-1, with D possibly matching TRBD1 (6 bases). Germline loops: CDR1 SGHTA, CDR2 FQGNSA. The V end was cut by 4 bases, the J end by 3 bases, with 15 bases between. CDR3 length equals 15 residues. For the CDR3, the DNA is TGTGCCAGCAGCTCGGACGGGGGGCCGGACACTGAAGCTTTCTTT. It yields the protein CASSSDGGPDTEAFF.

The table lists this clonotype with a few counts. CDR3 DNA sequence: TGTGCCAGCAGTGAAAATTTCGGGGGTCTGGTTACCGGGGAGCTGTTTTTT. Protein: CASSENFGGLVTGELFF. The J gene is TRBJ2-2, the V gene TRBV6-1, with D tentatively TRBD2 (6 bases). This CDR3 spans 17 amino acids. Germline lookup yields CDR1 MNHNS and CDR2 SASEGT. The V and J ends lost 2 bases and 5 bases respectively, with 18 bases between them.

In its sample, this clonotype was seen a few times. The chain joins TRBV7-6 to TRBJ2-3; D unclear. This CDR3 contains 16 residues. Germline-derived CDR1 and CDR2 are SGHVS and FNYEAQ. V was clipped by 0 bases and J by 0 bases, with 10 bases between them. The CDR3 sequence: CASSLAVSGSTDTQYF. The CDR3 DNA reads as TGTGCCAGCAGCTTAGCGGTATCCGGGAGCACAGATACGCAGTATTTT.

The V gene is TRBV7-8, the J gene TRBJ2-6; D possibly uses TRBD1 or TRBD2 (5 bases each). Trimming left V 5 bases short and J 0 bases short, with 17 bases between. The CDR3 totals 18 residues. Germline loops: CDR1 SGHVS, CDR2 FQNEAQ. The CDR3 spells CASSPRPGPSSGANVLTF. The CDR3 region has the DNA TGTGCCAGCAGCCCAAGACCGGGACCTAGCTCTGGGGCCAACGTCCTGACTTTC.

The chain employs TRBV7-9 and TRBJ2-3, with D perhaps being TRBD1 or TRBD2 (5 bases each). V was cut by 5 bases and J by 5 bases, with 17 bases left in between. Germline-derived CDR1 and CDR2 are SEHNR and FQNEAQ (reference sequence). CDR3 length: 15 amino acids. The CDR3 sequence is CASSLGTDVGDTQYF. The DNA for the CDR3 is TGTGCCAGCAGCCTTGGGACCGACGTGGGAGATACGCAGTATTTT. The variable domain in full, completed from reference TRBV7-9 and TRBJ2-3, reads DTGVSQNPRHKITKRGQNVTFRCDPISEHNRLYWYRQTLGQGPEFLTYFQNEAQLEKSRLLSDRFSAERPKGSFSTLEIQRTEQGDSAMYLCASSLGTDVGDTQYFGPGTRLTVL.

The J gene is TRBJ2-5, the V gene TRBV7-2; either TRBD1 or TRBD2 may supply D (5 bases each). The CDR3 loop spans 15 amino acids. Between the trimmed V and J ends, which lost 1 base and 4 bases, there was a span of 13 bases. Germline V gene sequence: CDR1 SGHTA, CDR2 FQGNSA. This chain's CDR3 is CASSLDWGSRETQYF. The CDR3 DNA follows: TGTGCCAGCAGCTTAGATTGGGGGAGCAGAGAGACCCAGTACTTC.